A single sample gave rise to the 14 T cell receptor beta chains below, sequenced in a study of blood T cells in healthy people across ages. Primed by a sample-barcoded 5' primer and a J-beta primer mix, a second PCR proceeded for about 7 to 12 cycles. TCRdb itself ran the 5' RACE reads through MiXCR, one entry per CDR3 protein. Of around 1,000,000 distinct CDR3 sequences in the sample, approximately 26% were seen once. Another study also made use of these data, one on T cells of mothers and their children.

The sample consisted of blood. Every receptor here comes from a girl aged 2 to 9 in good health.

The rearrangement joins TRBV5-1 to TRBJ2-3, with D unresolved. The CDR3 extends over 13 amino acids. From germline, CDR1 is SGHRS and CDR2 YFSETQ. V was cut by 2 bases and J by 6 bases, with 10 bases left in between. The CDR3 loop reads CASSFYVEDTQYF. CDR3 in DNA: TGCGCCAGCAGCTTTTACGTAGAGGATACGCAGTATTTT.

This rearrangement joins TRBV2 to TRBJ2-7; possibly TRBD2 for D (7 bases). This CDR3 is 14 amino acids long. Germline loops: CDR1 SNHLY, CDR2 FYNNEI. Trimming pared 8 bases from V and 0 bases from J, leaving 14 bases between. This chain's CDR3 is CASRGADSSYEQYF. The CDR3 DNA reads as TGTGCCAGCCGGGGGGCGGACAGCTCCTACGAGCAGTACTTC.

This clonotype has only a few counts. The chain joins TRBV7-9 to TRBJ2-5; no firm D call. The CDR3 consists of 16 residues. Between the trimmed V and J ends, which lost 5 bases and 5 bases, there was a span of 21 bases. Looked up from germline, CDR1 is SEHNR and CDR2 is FQNEAQ (reference sequence). The CDR3 region has the DNA TGTGCCAGCAGCCCCCCGGGTGAAAACTTCGGCGAGACCCAGTACTTC. It specifies CASSPPGENFGETQYF.

This chain links TRBV12-3 or TRBV12-4 with TRBJ2-7; D may match TRBD1 or TRBD2 (5 bases each). V was trimmed by 4 bases and J by 7 bases, leaving 14 bases between them. The CDR3 contains 13 residues. CDR3: CASSYGTSWEQYF. CDR3 in DNA: TGTGCCAGCAGTTATGGGACGTCTTGGGAGCAGTACTTC.

The chain has TRBV20-1 and TRBJ2-1; D is undetermined. Per germline, CDR1 DFQATT and CDR2 SNEGSKA (reference sequence). The CDR3 is made up of 12 amino acids. V lost 7 bases and J lost 8, with 15 bases in between. This CDR3 is CSGSGSEHEQFF. CDR3 nucleotide sequence: TGCAGTGGGTCCGGAAGCGAACATGAGCAGTTCTTC.

The V gene is TRBV7-9, the J gene TRBJ1-2, with D possibly being TRBD1 (5 bases). Trimming shortened V by 1 base and J by 4 bases, and 13 bases separated the two germline ends. The CDR3 length is 15 residues. CDR1 and CDR2 (germline): SEHNR, FQNEAQ (reference sequence). The CDR3, as DNA: TGTGCCAGCAGCTTAGAGACGGGACGGACCTATGGCTACACCTTC. Its protein is CASSLETGRTYGYTF.

This clonotype was seen a few times. This chain uses TRBV7-2 with TRBJ1-6, with TRBD1 matching over 7 bases. This CDR3 contains 16 residues. Per the germline V gene, CDR1 is SGHTA and CDR2 is FQGNSA. The J segment lost 8 bases and the V segment lost 0 bases, leaving 7 bases of the junction unmatched. CDR3 sequence: CASSLAGQVVYSPLHF. The CDR3 DNA is TGTGCCAGCAGCTTAGCAGGACAGGTTGTGTATTCACCCCTCCACTTT.

In this sample, this clonotype turned up a few times. The chain uses TRBV9 and TRBJ2-7, with D possibly matching TRBD2 (5 bases). Trimming shortened V by 7 bases and J by 9 bases, and 17 bases separated the two germline ends. Germline-derived CDR1 and CDR2 are SGDLS and YYNGEE. CDR3 length: 12 residues. The DNA of the CDR3 is TGTGCCAGCGGCGGCGCGGGCTTGAGGCAGTACTTC. Translating it yields CASGGAGLRQYF.

About this clonotype itself: At one of its ends the junction is not consistent with the germline gene, which may arise from a read error. The chain uses TRBV25-1 and TRBJ1-2, with no clear D. The germline V gene has CDR1 MGHDK and CDR2 SYGVNS. The CDR3 spans 15 residues. This CDR3 is CASSGFSRTNYGYAF. The CDR3 DNA reads TGTGCCAGCAGTGGTTTTTCCAGAACAAACTATGGCTACGCCTTC.

The CDR3 DNA sequence: TGTGCCAGCAGTTACTTAGCGGGGGGATCTCACAATGAGCAGTTCTTC. This translates into CASSYLAGGSHNEQFF. J is TRBJ2-1 and V is TRBV6-5; 10 bases line up with TRBD2. Per germline, CDR1 MNHEY and CDR2 SVGAGI. Losses at the gene ends were 1 base for V and 5 bases for J; bases not matched to a gene: 5. This CDR3 is built from 16 residues.

This clonotype was picked up a small number of times. This chain uses TRBV20-1 with TRBJ1-1; tentative D call: TRBD1 (6 bases). The CDR3 is 15 amino acids. Trimming pared 4 bases from V and 4 bases from J, leaving 19 bases between. Per the germline V gene, CDR1 is DFQATT and CDR2 is SNEGSKA (reference sequence). CDR3 sequence: CSAKQAQGLITEAFF. For the CDR3, the DNA is TGCAGTGCTAAACAGGCTCAGGGGTTGATCACTGAAGCTTTCTTT.

The chain is built from TRBV9 and TRBJ2-1; 7 nucleotides agree with TRBD2. The junction had 10 bases not matched to a gene; V was cut back by 6 bases and J by 4 bases. CDR3 length equals 15 residues. Germline CDR1 is SGDLS and CDR2 is YYNGEE. CDR3 region: CASTPPSGSYNEQFF. In DNA form, the CDR3 reads TGTGCCAGCACACCCCCTAGCGGCTCTTACAATGAGCAGTTCTTC.

This clonotype showed up just a few times. CDR3 region: CASSRWTGNTEAFF. In DNA form, the CDR3 reads TGTGCCAGCAGCCGATGGACAGGTAACACTGAAGCTTTCTTT. The chain has TRBV14 and TRBJ1-1; TRBD1 matches 7 bases. After removal of 4 bases from V and 2 bases from J, the junction contained 4 bases not matched to a gene. The CDR3 contains 14 residues. The V gene's germline CDR1 is SGHDN and CDR2 FVKESK.

The gene calls are TRBV9 and TRBJ1-3; 7 positions agree with TRBD1. V was pared by 5 bases and J by 8 bases, with 7 bases of the junction left unmatched. The CDR3 is 13 amino acids. The germline V gene encodes CDR1 SGDLS and CDR2 YYNGEE. In nucleotides, the CDR3 is TGTGCCAGCAGTCCAGACAGGGCGGACACCATATATTTT. Its protein is CASSPDRADTIYF. The full variable domain, rest sourced from reference TRBV9 and TRBJ1-3, is DSGVTQTPKHLITATGQRVTLRCSPRSGDLSVYWYQQSLDQGLQFLIQYYNGEERAKGNILERFSAQQFPDLHSELNLSSLELGDSALYFCASSPDRADTIYFGEGSWLTVV.